This T cell receptor beta chain was captured by sequencing in a study of cytomegalovirus exposure and HLA in healthy donors. The PCR ran on 60 Vbeta and 13 Jbeta primers. Assay: immunoSEQ multiplex PCR; the TCRdb copy retains only in-frame clones and omits some. The sample lists around 150,000 clones; approximately 84% were seen once. In germline, CDR1 is MNHNS, CDR2 SASEGT. The CDR3 runs to 13 residues. Trimming took off 3 bases at V and 1 base at J, with 7 bases between the two ends. Sequences were obtained from PBMCs. The chain uses TRBV6-1 and TRBJ2-7; weak D call: TRBD1 (5 bases). This sequence originates from a man between 18 and 35 years old in good health and CMV-seropositive. CDR3 in DNA: TGTGCCAGCAGTGAGACAGCTTCCTACGAGCAGTACTTC. Amino acids: CASSETASYEQYF.